One sample yielded the 10 T cell receptor beta chains listed below, sequenced in a study of T cell changes during pregnancy in multiple sclerosis. Produced via immunoSEQ multiplex PCR; TCRdb's table is partial and in-frame only. The sample carries over 30,000 clones, 94% recorded once. The specimen comprised CD4+ T cells from peripheral blood mononuclear cells, sampled after pregnancy. These receptor sequences come from a female donor with multiple sclerosis, enrolled in a pregnancy study.

The chain combines TRBV5-4 with TRBJ1-2, with 8 bases aligning to TRBD1. CDR3 length equals 16 residues. The trim removed 3 bases at V and 6 bases at J, leaving 13 bases unmatched. The V gene's germline CDR1 is SGHNT and CDR2 YYREEE (reference sequence). DNA for the CDR3: TGTGCCAGCAGCTCCCGCACCCGGACAGGGCGTAATGGCTACACCTTC. Its protein is CASSSRTRTGRNGYTF.

The V gene is TRBV12-5, the J gene TRBJ2-2; no clear D. V was clipped by 5 bases and J by 5 bases, with 6 bases between them. CDR1 is LGHNT and CDR2 is FRNRAP in the germline V gene. This CDR3 region has 12 residues. In nucleotides, the CDR3 is TGTGCTAGTGGTAGAGATACCGGGGAGCTGTTTTTT. The encoded protein is CASGRDTGELFF.

The J gene is TRBJ2-7, the V gene TRBV4-1; 7 bases fit TRBD1. This CDR3 is 13 amino acids long. Per the germline V gene, CDR1 is MGHRA and CDR2 is YSYEKL. Trimming at V came to 2 bases and at J to 4 bases, leaving 2 bases not matched to a gene. This chain's CDR3 is CASSQSQGYEQYF. The DNA of the CDR3 is TGCGCCAGCAGCCAATCACAGGGGTACGAGCAGTACTTC.

This clone showed up just once. The chain recombines TRBV7-6 with TRBJ1-3; the D gene is possibly TRBD1 (5 bases). V lost 2 bases and J lost 4, with 15 bases in between. The germline CDR1 and CDR2 sequences are SGHVS and FNYEAQ. This CDR3 region has 16 residues. The CDR3 loop reads CASSLSPGGRGNTIYF. The CDR3 DNA sequence: TGTGCCAGCAGCTTATCCCCGGGGGGGAGGGGAAACACCATATATTTT.

The chain is built from TRBV15 and TRBJ2-2; D not resolved. Trimming cost V 1 base and J 2 bases, with 11 bases left between them. CDR3 size: 16 residues. CDR1 and CDR2 from the germline V gene are LNHNV and YYDKDF (reference sequence). The CDR3 nucleotides are TGTGCCACCAGCAGAGTAAGAGATCCCAACACCGGGGAGCTGTTTTTT. Translating it yields CATSRVRDPNTGELFF.

The chain combines TRBV7-9 with TRBJ2-7, with 9 bases that match TRBD1. This CDR3 is 15 amino acids long. Germline assignment: CDR1 SEHNR and CDR2 FQNEAQ (reference sequence). Unmatched junction bases numbered 4, after V lost 1 base and J lost 3 bases. This chain's CDR3 is CASSLVGQGNYEQYF. The CDR3 DNA follows: TGTGCCAGCAGCTTAGTGGGACAGGGCAACTACGAGCAGTACTTC.

V gene TRBV18 combines with J gene TRBJ2-3; D is unclear. This CDR3 is 17 amino acids long. Germline V CDR1 and CDR2: KGHSH, LQKENI. The V end was cut by 3 bases, the J end by 2 bases, with 18 bases between. CDR3 coding DNA: TGTGCCAGCTCACCCCAAAGAGTAGCCGCAACCACAGATACGCAGTATTTT. It encodes CASSPQRVAATTDTQYF. The variable domain in full, completed from reference TRBV18 and TRBJ2-3, reads NAGVMQNPRHLVRRRGQEARLRCSPMKGHSHVYWYRQLPEEGLKFMVYLQKENIIDESGMPKERFSAEFPKEGPSILRIQQVVRGDSAAYFCASSPQRVAATTDTQYFGPGTRLTVL.

The chain carries TRBV19 and TRBJ2-5; D not certain. Germline V gene sequence: CDR1 LNHDA, CDR2 SQIVND (reference sequence). The V end was cut by 3 bases, the J end by 5 bases, with 13 bases between. This CDR3 comprises 14 residues. CDR3 in amino acids: CASSMGGRRETQYF. The CDR3 DNA sequence: TGTGCCAGTAGTATGGGTGGGCGAAGGGAGACCCAGTACTTC.

The chain recombines TRBV18 with TRBJ1-2, with D tentatively TRBD1 (6 bases). Germline loops: CDR1 KGHSH, CDR2 LQKENI. Deletions cut 6 bases from V and 4 bases from J, with 18 bases between. The CDR3 totals 15 residues. CDR3 residues: CASSSGAQESYGYTF. The CDR3 nucleotides are TGTGCCAGCTCGTCAGGGGCCCAGGAGTCCTATGGCTACACCTTC.

The rearrangement joins TRBV10-3 to TRBJ1-1; maybe TRBD1 (6 bases). The CDR3 covers 15 residues. V lost 1 base to trimming and J lost 2 bases, with 11 bases between them. Germline CDR1 reads ENHRY; CDR2 reads SYGVKD. Here the CDR3 DNA reads TGTGCCATCAGTGAGTGGGGGGGCTTTAACACTGAAGCTTTCTTT. It codes for CAISEWGGFNTEAFF.